This T cell receptor beta chain was profiled in a study of PD-L1 blockade in urothelial cancer. As for the study in general: Patients, treated from about 2014 onward, received atezolizumab 1,200 mg intravenously every 3 weeks.

J was trimmed by 2 bases and V by 0 bases; bases with no gene match: 4. Germline V gene lookup returns CDR1 MNHEY and CDR2 SVGAGI. This CDR3 comprises 16 residues. The time point was: pretreatment peripheral blood. The assay was immunoSEQ multiplex PCR, and TCRdb's table has in-frame clones only and misses some. The table shows about 86,000 clones, with 85% to 90% occurring only once. The chain combines TRBV6-5 with TRBJ2-4; 7 bases agree with TRBD1. Material: PBMCs, obtained around atezolizumab (anti-PD-L1) treatment. The clonotype comes from a man aged 60 to 69 with urothelial cancer. This CDR3 reads CASSYSDRVPKNIQYF. DNA for the CDR3: TGTGCCAGCAGTTACTCAGACAGGGTACCCAAAAACATTCAGTACTTC.